Listed below are T cell receptor beta chains from one sample, sequenced in a study of vaccination effects on CD4 cells after COVID-19. Their target antigens are unknown. Produced via immunoSEQ multiplex PCR; TCRdb's table is partial and in-frame only. The sample has about 22,000 clones; around 79% are singletons. The starting material was CD4+ T cells from PBMCs cultured with HCoV-NL63 spike peptides, obtained before COVID-19 vaccination. The receptor source for this set is a human donor who received a COVID-19 vaccine. Both conserved end residues are part of each CDR3. D genes are given only for firm matches. Size is omitted from some rows. Given values are once, few, many or a class for expanded clones.

NA	TRBV6-4	11	NA	TRBJ1-2	CASSDGGHYTF	TGTGCCAGCAGTGACGGGGGACACTACACCTTC
NA	TRBV11-2	16	few	TRBJ1-1	CASSLEGGGFRTEAFF	TGTGCCAGCAGCTTAGAGGGCGGGGGTTTCCGCACTGAAGCTTTCTTT
NA	TRBV12-3/TRBV12-4	12	NA	TRBJ1-2	CASKLVGYGYTF	TGTGCCAGCAAACTCGTGGGCTATGGCTACACCTTC
TRBD1	TRBV2	13	NA	TRBJ1-5	CASRQGGNQPQHF	TGTGCCAGCAGACAGGGGGGGAATCAGCCCCAGCATTTT
TRBD1	TRBV7-9	15	NA	TRBJ2-1	CASSRPGTGYNEQFF	TGTGCCAGCAGCCGACCCGGGACAGGCTACAATGAGCAGTTCTTC
NA	TRBV4-3	16	NA	TRBJ2-7	CASSQELQGSPYEQYF	TGCGCCAGCAGCCAAGAACTGCAGGGGAGTCCCTACGAGCAGTACTTC
TRBD1	TRBV27	14	NA	TRBJ1-1	CASSWGQGGTEAFF	TGTGCCAGCAGTTGGGGACAGGGGGGAACTGAAGCTTTCTTT
NA	TRBV6-5	13	NA	TRBJ1-6	CASSPRANSPLHF	TGTGCCAGCAGCCCCAGGGCAAATTCACCCCTCCACTTT
TRBD1	TRBV7-9	17	once	TRBJ2-1	CASSLGQGGPSLNEQFF	TGTGCCAGCAGCCTGGGACAGGGGGGACCTAGCCTAAATGAGCAGTTCTTC
TRBD1	TRBV7-2	15	NA	TRBJ1-6	CASSLVGQGNSPLHF	TGTGCCAGCAGCCTAGTGGGACAGGGTAATTCACCCCTCCACTTT
NA	TRBV9	14	NA	TRBJ1-2	CASSVGGREDGYTF	TGTGCCAGCAGCGTAGGGGGCAGGGAAGATGGCTACACCTTC
TRBD1	TRBV7-9	14	NA	TRBJ1-1	CASSWTGVNTEAFF	TGTGCCAGCAGCTGGACAGGGGTGAACACTGAAGCTTTCTTT
NA	TRBV7-2	13	NA	TRBJ1-2	CASSTRGRYGYTF	TGTGCCAGCAGCACTAGGGGCCGCTATGGCTACACCTTC
TRBD1	TRBV5-5	16	NA	TRBJ2-3	CASSGGGTGGTDTQYF	TGTGCCAGCAGCGGGGGAGGGACAGGGGGGACAGATACGCAGTATTTT
TRBD1	TRBV5-4	15	NA	TRBJ1-2	CASSPQGLGYYGYTF	TGTGCCAGCAGCCCACAGGGGCTCGGTTACTATGGCTACACCTTC
TRBD1	TRBV7-3	15	NA	TRBJ1-1	CASSITGGGNTEAFF	TGTGCCAGCAGCATAACAGGGGGCGGGAACACTGAAGCTTTCTTT
NA	TRBV9	14	NA	TRBJ1-1	CASALRERNTEAFF	TGTGCCAGCGCCCTCCGCGAGAGGAACACTGAAGCTTTCTTT
NA	TRBV7-9	14	NA	TRBJ1-1	CASSSPPLDERAFF	TGTGCCAGCAGCTCCCCACCCCTGGACGAGAGAGCTTTCTTT
TRBD2	TRBV4-2	18	NA	TRBJ2-3	CASSQVGVRGGAADTQYF	TGTGCCAGCAGCCAAGTAGGCGTTCGCGGGGGGGCTGCAGATACGCAGTATTTT
NA	TRBV6-5	15	NA	TRBJ1-2	CASFGSGRGYYGYTF	TGTGCCAGTTTCGGGTCGGGCAGGGGCTACTATGGCTACACCTTC
NA	TRBV5-8	15	NA	TRBJ2-7	CASSPVGGSNYEQYF	TGTGCCAGCAGCCCAGTCGGGGGTTCCAACTACGAGCAGTACTTC
TRBD2	TRBV19	14	NA	TRBJ2-1	CASGLAGGRNEQFF	TGTGCCAGCGGACTAGCGGGAGGGCGGAATGAGCAGTTCTTC
NA	TRBV12-3/TRBV12-4	13	NA	TRBJ1-3	CASTTSSGNTIYF	TGTGCCAGCACCACAAGCTCTGGAAACACCATATATTTT
NA	TRBV5-4	16	NA	TRBJ2-3	CASSWEGPLRRDTQYF	TGTGCCAGCAGCTGGGAAGGACCCCTCCGACGAGATACGCAGTATTTT
NA	TRBV5-4	13	NA	TRBJ1-6	CASSVVPGSPLHF	TGTGCCAGCAGCGTGGTCCCGGGATCACCCCTCCACTTT
TRBD1	TRBV4-1	16	NA	TRBJ1-3	CASSAPGQSSGNTIYF	TGCGCCAGCAGCGCGCCGGGACAGAGCTCTGGAAACACCATATATTTT
NA	TRBV5-4	14	NA	TRBJ1-1	CTSSLSQLTTEAFF	TGTACCAGCAGCTTGAGTCAGCTAACCACTGAAGCTTTCTTT
TRBD1	TRBV5-1	16	NA	TRBJ1-1	CASSLETGVMNTEAFF	TGCGCCAGCAGCTTGGAGACAGGGGTAATGAACACTGAAGCTTTCTTT
TRBD2	TRBV4-2	16	NA	TRBJ2-1	CASSHLGAGGVNEQFF	TGTGCCAGCAGCCACTTGGGGGCGGGAGGGGTGAATGAGCAGTTCTTC
TRBD1	TRBV6-5	15	NA	TRBJ2-3	CASRGQGFSTDTQYF	TGTGCCAGCAGGGGACAGGGTTTTAGCACAGATACGCAGTATTTT
NA	TRBV10-3	15	NA	TRBJ2-5	CAISPGVTRQETQYF	TGTGCCATCTCCCCGGGGGTGACAAGACAAGAGACCCAGTACTTC
NA	TRBV30	14	NA	TRBJ1-5	CAWSVGDLAQPQHF	TGTGCCTGGAGTGTAGGAGACCTAGCCCAGCCCCAGCATTTT
TRBD1	TRBV19	19	NA	TRBJ1-1	CASSALLRDRYRRNTEAFF	TGTGCCAGTAGTGCCCTGCTCCGGGACAGATATAGAAGGAACACTGAAGCTTTCTTT
NA	TRBV28	16	few	TRBJ1-3	CASSVTGTNSGNTIYF	TGTGCCAGTTCGGTGACCGGGACAAACTCTGGAAACACCATATATTTT
NA	TRBV3-1/TRBV3-2	16	NA	TRBJ2-1	CASSPLGGASYNEQFF	TGTGCCAGCAGCCCTTTAGGCGGGGCCTCCTACAATGAGCAGTTCTTC
TRBD1	TRBV28	16	NA	TRBJ2-7	CASSFPPGQRGGEQYF	TGTGCCAGCAGTTTTCCCCCGGGACAGCGCGGTGGCGAGCAGTACTTC
NA	TRBV4-1	15	NA	TRBJ2-7	CASSPVGDTSYEQYF	TGCGCCAGCAGCCCCGTAGGAGACACCTCCTACGAGCAGTACTTC
TRBD2	TRBV4-2	16	NA	TRBJ2-2	CASSQAGLANTGELFF	TGTGCCAGCAGCCAAGCGGGACTAGCGAACACCGGGGAGCTGTTTTTT
TRBD1	TRBV2	16	NA	TRBJ1-2	CASSLGGQGIPYGYTF	TGTGCCAGCAGTCTAGGGGGACAGGGTATCCCTTATGGCTACACCTTC
NA	TRBV4-1	17	NA	TRBJ1-6	CASSQGLPGAYNSPLHF	TGCGCCAGCAGCCAGGGACTCCCAGGGGCCTATAATTCACCCCTCCACTTT
TRBD1	TRBV6-1	19	NA	TRBJ1-1	CASSDPGAGTEQRDTEAFF	TGTGCCAGCAGTGACCCGGGGGCTGGGACAGAACAACGGGACACTGAAGCTTTCTTT
NA	TRBV5-6	14	NA	TRBJ1-2	CASSLAGPNYGYTF	TGTGCCAGCAGCTTGGCAGGTCCGAACTATGGCTACACCTTC
NA	TRBV6-1	13	NA	TRBJ1-6	CASSEANNSPLHF	TGTGCCAGCAGTGAAGCCAATAATTCACCCCTCCACTTT
NA	TRBV10-3	14	NA	TRBJ2-2	CAISEGPGTGELFF	TGTGCCATCAGTGAGGGTCCAGGGACCGGGGAGCTGTTTTTT
TRBD2	TRBV7-8	17	NA	TRBJ2-1	CASSLPRRGSSYNEQFF	TGTGCCAGCAGCCTACCAAGGCGGGGGAGCTCCTACAATGAGCAGTTCTTC
TRBD1	TRBV5-6	16	few	TRBJ1-1	CASSRTGLLMNTEAFF	TGTGCCAGCAGCAGGACAGGGCTCCTAATGAACACTGAAGCTTTCTTT
TRBD2	TRBV27	20	NA	TRBJ2-6	CASSPRVGGKSISGANVLTF	TGTGCCAGCAGTCCTCGGGTCGGGGGGAAATCGATCTCTGGGGCCAACGTCCTGACTTTC
NA	TRBV7-3	13	NA	TRBJ1-6	CASSLMEGSPLHF	TGTGCCAGCAGCTTAATGGAAGGCTCACCCCTCCACTTT
NA	TRBV23-1	16	NA	TRBJ2-7	CASSQSQQDTCGEQYF	TGCGCCAGCAGTCAATCGCAGCAGGACACTTGTGGCGAGCAGTACTTC
TRBD2	TRBV7-2	18	NA	TRBJ2-3	CASSLDPGLAGEADTQYF	TGTGCCAGCAGCTTAGATCCGGGACTAGCGGGAGAAGCAGATACGCAGTATTTT
NA	TRBV24-1	16	NA	TRBJ2-1	CATSGGPRGSFNEQFF	TGTGCCACCAGTGGTGGTCCCAGGGGATCATTCAATGAGCAGTTCTTC
NA	TRBV28	12	NA	TRBJ1-1	CASSPRGSEAFF	TGTGCCAGCAGTCCGAGAGGCTCTGAAGCTTTCTTT
TRBD2	TRBV28	15	NA	TRBJ2-1	CASSLSSGRYNEQFF	TGTGCCAGCAGTCTTTCTAGCGGGAGGTACAATGAGCAGTTCTTC
NA	TRBV4-3	16	once	TRBJ1-5	CASSQEQAGSNQPQHF	TGCGCCAGCAGCCAAGAACAGGCAGGGAGCAATCAGCCCCAGCATTTT
NA	TRBV6-5	16	NA	TRBJ1-1	CASSYGRDQGNTEAFF	TGTGCCAGCAGTTACGGCAGGGATCAGGGAAACACTGAAGCTTTCTTT
TRBD1	TRBV15	15	NA	TRBJ2-2	CATSSNQGAPGELFF	TGTGCCACCAGCAGCAACCAGGGGGCACCCGGGGAGCTGTTTTTT
TRBD2	TRBV7-9	13	few	TRBJ2-1	CASSPSGSSEQFF	TGTGCCAGCAGCCCTAGCGGGAGCAGTGAGCAGTTCTTC
NA	TRBV5-1	15	NA	TRBJ1-6	CASSLAQNNNSPLHF	TGCGCCAGCAGCTTGGCCCAGAACAATAATTCACCCCTCCACTTT